The present T cell receptor beta chain was sequenced within a study of blood T cell repertoires in COVID-19. This clone appeared once. The authors' processing: Reference gene primer amplification gave estimated nucleated cell counts. The method was immunoSEQ multiplex PCR; TCRdb's version includes in-frame clones alone and lacks a portion of them. From that table come the V and J calls and clone size; the DNA was used to work out D and trimming. Among 25,000 to 35,000 clones, 86% were seen once, and the ten largest hold nearly 25%. CDR1 and CDR2 (germline): SGHVS, FNYEAQ. The CDR3 totals 15 residues. Trimming stripped 2 bases from V and 7 bases from J, with 14 bases between.

The receptor's source is a human donor with active COVID-19. The donor label of this sample is uncertain. Sequencing was done on a sample of peripheral blood. The rearrangement uses TRBV7-6 and TRBJ2-2; D possibly corresponds to TRBD1 (7 bases). The CDR3: CASSLRGGGIGELFF. DNA for the CDR3: TGTGCCAGCAGCTTACGAGGGGGCGGGATCGGGGAGCTGTTTTTT.